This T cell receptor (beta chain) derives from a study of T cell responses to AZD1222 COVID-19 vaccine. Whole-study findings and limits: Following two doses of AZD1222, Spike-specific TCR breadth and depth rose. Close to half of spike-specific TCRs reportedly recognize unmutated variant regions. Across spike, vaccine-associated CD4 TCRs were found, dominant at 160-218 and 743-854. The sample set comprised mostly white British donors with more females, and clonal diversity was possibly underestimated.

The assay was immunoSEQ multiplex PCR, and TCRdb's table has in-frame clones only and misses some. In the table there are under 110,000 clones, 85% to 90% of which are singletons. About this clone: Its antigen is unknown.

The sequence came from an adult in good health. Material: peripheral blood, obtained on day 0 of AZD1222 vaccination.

CDR3 region: CASTRPGINTEAFF. The CDR3 DNA follows: TGTGCCAGCACCAGACCCGGGATAAACACTGAAGCTTTCTTT. The rearrangement joins TRBV6-5 to TRBJ1-1; D unresolved. The CDR3 is 14 amino acids. The germline V gene encodes CDR1 MNHEY and CDR2 SVGAGI. Deletions cut 7 bases from V and 2 bases from J, with 14 bases between.